These 5 T cell receptor beta chains were all obtained from the same sample, sequenced in a study of blood T cell repertoires in COVID-19. The method was immunoSEQ multiplex PCR; TCRdb's version includes in-frame clones alone and lacks a portion of them. The sample lists about 170,000 clones, 86% seen once, with roughly 3.3% in the top ten. The source material was peripheral blood. These receptors were obtained from a man between 65 and 85 years old with acute or convalescent COVID-19.

The rearrangement uses TRBV19 and TRBJ2-3, with 9 bases lining up with TRBD2. V shed 10 bases and J 4 bases; nucleotides not matched to a gene: 18. The CDR3 is 17 amino acids. Germline loops: CDR1 LNHDA, CDR2 SQIVND (reference sequence). CDR3: CATSKGRAGGAADTQYF. The DNA of the CDR3 is TGTGCCACCTCTAAGGGAAGAGCGGGAGGTGCGGCAGATACGCAGTATTTT.

The genes are TRBV30 and TRBJ1-1, with a weak D call TRBD1 (6 bases). Germline V gene data show CDR1 as GTSNPN and CDR2 as SVGIG (reference sequence). V shed 4 bases and J shed 4 bases, with 16 bases lying between them. CDR3 length equals 14 residues. DNA for the CDR3: TGTGCCTGGATAAGACAGGCCTTCGGCACTGAAGCTTTCTTT. Translation gives CAWIRQAFGTEAFF.

The chain carries TRBV7-3 and TRBJ2-5, with TRBD1 matching 8 bases. The CDR3 spans 13 residues. J lost 5 bases, V lost 5 bases, and 4 bases had no gene match. Germline V gene lookup returns CDR1 SGHTA and CDR2 FQGTGA. CDR3 DNA: TGTGCCAGCAGCCGCAGGGGGCAGGAGACCCAGTACTTC. It is translated as CASSRRGQETQYF.

The gene calls are TRBV6-5 and TRBJ2-7; TRBD1 agrees at 10 bases. Germline V gene sequence: CDR1 MNHEY, CDR2 SVGAGI. This CDR3 contains 15 residues. The trim removed 5 bases at V and 2 bases at J, leaving 6 bases unmatched. In DNA, the CDR3 is TGTGCCAGCAGTCCACGACAGGGGGCGACCTACGAGCAGTACTTC. Residues: CASSPRQGATYEQYF.

This chain connects TRBV4-1 to TRBJ1-1; 10 bases are shared with TRBD1. The CDR3 has 13 residues. CDR1 and CDR2 (germline): MGHRA, YSYEKL. J lost 8 bases, V lost 4 bases, and 4 bases had no gene match. CDR3 protein: CASSPPDRGEAFF. CDR3 nucleotides: TGCGCCAGCAGCCCCCCGGACAGGGGGGAAGCTTTCTTT.